This TCR beta chain was retrieved from a study of cytomegalovirus exposure and HLA in healthy donors. About the research overall: About 85 million unique TCRs from HLA-typed donors were held in an early release of data. General study points: A later analysis found most CMV-associated TCR beta chains apparently HLA-restricted.

Points on this clone: Its antigen is unknown.

The PCR ran on 60 Vbeta and 13 Jbeta primers. The table came from immunoSEQ multiplex PCR; TCRdb's copy has only in-frame clones and leaves some out. The table has some 100,000 clones, more than 60% seen once; the top ten hold approximately 4.3%. Germline CDR1 and CDR2: MNHNS and SASEGT. The V end was cut by 2 bases, the J end by 1 base, with 14 bases between. The CDR3 consists of 16 residues. This chain joins TRBV6-1 and TRBJ1-1; D ambiguous. The source of this sequence is a woman aged 18-30 years in good health and CMV-seropositive. Sequenced sample: PBMCs. For the CDR3, the DNA is TGTGCCAGCAGTGAAAAGGGTGAGCGGCGGAACACTGAAGCTTTCTTT. Encoded protein: CASSEKGERRNTEAFF.